This TCR beta chain is drawn from a study of CD8 T cells in ankylosing spondylitis (dated by TCRdb to the late 2010s). About the full investigation: The study set out to find disease-linked TCR variants by profiling T cell receptor beta repertoires in ankylosing spondylitis patients and healthy donors. Peripheral blood was sampled, and synovial fluid was additionally collected from ankylosing spondylitis patients. In total, the full study cohort was made up of some 110 healthy donors and 20 to 25 ankylosing spondylitis patients. The paper as a whole reports these results and caveats: The disease-linked clones had a CD8+ phenotype and were found at relatively low frequencies in peripheral blood. According to the report, matched synovial fluid samples from ankylosing spondylitis patients were significantly enriched for the disease-linked clones. A TCR beta motif of about 8 highly homologous amino acid variants appeared characteristic of blood from ankylosing spondylitis patients. Some TCR beta motif variants had previously been reported in synovial fluid and blood of reactive arthritis patients, which suggested common disease-initiation mechanisms.

The CDR3 has 14 amino acids, counting the end cysteine and phenylalanine. Only CDR3 DNA is held: 42 bases, read in frame from base 1. Sequences DFQATT (CDR1) and SNEGSKA (CDR2) are obtained from the germline V gene (reference sequence). V and J are truncated by 2 bases and 5 bases respectively, leaving an intervening sequence of 15 bases. The sequencer was an Illumina HiSeq 2500. TCR beta libraries were prepared by quantitative 5'-RACE with molecular barcodes. For the original study's pipeline: To identify disease-linked TCR variants, a new computational method was used, one built on a probabilistic model of VDJ rearrangement. The public reads were quality trimmed at Q25 with fastp and then assembled into clones with MiXCR by TCRdb, keeping productive beta chains. CDR3 protein sequences are deduplicated, and each keeps its most common genes and DNA. These V and J calls originate from TCRdb's pipeline instead of the authors' own analysis. In this sample the table shows roughly 220,000 distinct CDR3 sequences, approximately 20% of which occur a single time. The ten biggest clones cover under 45% of the sample.

This clonotype came up a few times. No cognate antigen has been identified for it. No qualities accompany the bases; no much larger clone lies one base away. The rearrangement combines TRBV20-1 with TRBJ2-5, with TRBD2 tentatively as D gene (6 bases match). The sample consisted of blood, either unsorted or a sorted T cell fraction (not recorded which). This receptor was taken from a male donor with ankylosing spondylitis. In nucleotides, the sequence is TGCAGTGCTAGATCTATTTCCGGGGGTGAGACCCAGTACTTC. This yields the protein CSARSISGGETQYF.